This T cell receptor (beta chain) was profiled in a study of blood T cell repertoires in COVID-19. As for the study in general: COVID-19 samples from acute and convalescent phases originated in the United States, Italy and Spain. T cells, B-cell-depleted T cells, or PBMCs supplied cDNA or gDNA.

The CDR3 consists of 15 residues. CDR1 is SGHNT, CDR2 YYREEE, per germline (reference sequence). V gave up 4 bases and J gave up 5 bases; unmatched junction bases: 10. The authors' processing: Scientists estimated how many nucleated cells there were by amplifying reference gene primers. Sequencing was performed with immunoSEQ multiplex PCR; in TCRdb, only in-frame clones are kept and a portion is missing. The V and J calls and clone size were taken over from that table, and D and trimming were inferred from the DNA. The sample includes roughly 86,000 clones, around nine tenths of them seen just once.

The clonotype comes from a man aged 50 to 60 with active or convalescent COVID-19. The J gene is TRBJ2-3, the V gene TRBV5-4, with 7 bases that match TRBD2. Sequencing was carried out using peripheral blood. The CDR3: CASSPGDRGVDTQYF. The CDR3 nucleotides are TGTGCCAGCAGCCCGGGCGACCGGGGGGTAGATACGCAGTATTTT.